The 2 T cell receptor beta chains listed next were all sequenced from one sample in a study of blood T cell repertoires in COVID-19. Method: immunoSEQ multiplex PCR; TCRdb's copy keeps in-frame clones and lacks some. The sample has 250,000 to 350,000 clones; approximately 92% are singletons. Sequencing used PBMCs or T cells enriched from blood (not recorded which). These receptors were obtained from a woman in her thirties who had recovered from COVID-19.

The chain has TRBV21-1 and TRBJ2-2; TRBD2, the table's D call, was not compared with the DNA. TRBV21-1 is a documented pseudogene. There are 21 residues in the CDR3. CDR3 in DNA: TGTGCCAGCAGCAAGGGGGATCACCTGACTAGCGGACTTTTAAACACCGGGGAGCTGTTTTTT. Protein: CASSKGDHLTSGLLNTGELFF.

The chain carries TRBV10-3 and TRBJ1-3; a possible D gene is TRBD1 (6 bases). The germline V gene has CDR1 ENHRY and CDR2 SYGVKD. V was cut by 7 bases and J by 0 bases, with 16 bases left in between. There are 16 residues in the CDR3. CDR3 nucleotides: TGTGCCATCACCCCGACAGGAGGCCACTCTGGAAACACCATATATTTT. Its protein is CAITPTGGHSGNTIYF.